The TCR beta chain described here comes from a study of T cells in Graves' hyperthyroidism and ophthalmopathy. General observations from the study: Ophthalmopathy and stable hyperthyroidism were told apart by a 13 V-J model.

The study left out patients who had uncontrolled infection, other autoimmune disease, pregnancy or lactation. Every diagnosis used clinical symptoms, serum thyroxine and TRAb, thyroid ultrasound and orbital computed tomography. RNA transcripts provided the source from which TCR beta CDR3 regions were amplified. The TCR CDR3 first-round RT-PCR relied on the HTBI primer set. TCRdb analysed the multiplex PCR reads with MiXCR anew, one entry per CDR3 protein. In the table there are around 340,000 distinct CDR3 sequences, roughly 18% of which are singletons. The CDR3 covers 17 residues. V was pared by 4 bases and J by 0 bases, with 19 bases between. Per germline, CDR1 SGHDN and CDR2 FVKESK. About this clonotype itself: The antigen is unknown.

The sample comprised blood. The sequence came from a woman aged 40 to 50 with Graves' ophthalmopathy. The V and J genes are TRBV14 and TRBJ2-7; TRBD2 might be the D (6 bases). The CDR3 DNA is TGTGCCAGCAGCCCCCGCCTAGGAGGGGCCCTCTCCTACGAGCAGTACTTC. This translates into CASSPRLGGALSYEQYF. The variable domain in full, with the rest retrieved from reference TRBV14 and TRBJ2-7, is EAGVTQFPSHSVIEKGQTVTLRCDPISGHDNLYWYRRVMGKEIKFLLHFVKESKQDESGMPNNRFLAERTGGTYSTLKVQPAELEDSGVYFCASSPRLGGALSYEQYFGPGTRLTVT.